The rows below give T cell receptor beta chains drawn from one sample of a study of early T cells in non-severe SARS-CoV-2 infection. Each CDR3 protein is one row after TCRdb ran MiXCR on the 5' RACE reads. The sample contains 80,000 or so distinct CDR3 sequences, roughly 6% of which appear only once. Input material: whole blood. The receptors were gathered from an adult who was a healthcare worker with PCR-confirmed SARS-CoV-2 infection or an uninfected control (not recorded which). Each CDR3 is given with its conserved first and last residue. The D gene is left open where the match is weak. Clone size is stated in some rows and not others, as once, few, many or a class when expanded.

clone_size | j_call | d_call | v_call | cdr3_aa | cdr3_nt
few | TRBJ1-1 | - | TRBV6-5 | CASSRQRNTEAFF | TGTGCCAGCAGTAGACAGCGGAACACTGAAGCTTTCTTT
- | TRBJ2-5 | - | TRBV7-2 | CASSSPAETQYF | TGTGCCAGCAGCTCCCCAGCGGAGACCCAGTACTTC
few | TRBJ1-3 | - | TRBV5-6 | CASSPRSGDSGNTIYF | TGTGCCAGCAGCCCTAGGTCGGGAGACTCTGGAAACACCATATATTTT
many | TRBJ2-7 | - | TRBV15 | CATRDGVRSYEQYF | TGTGCCACCAGGGACGGGGTCCGCTCCTACGAGCAGTACTTC
many | TRBJ2-7 | - | TRBV5-1 | CASSRVPRDATYEQYF | TGCGCCAGCAGCAGGGTCCCCCGGGACGCCACCTACGAGCAGTACTTC
many | TRBJ1-5 | TRBD1 | TRBV7-2 | CASSLEGQISNQPQHF | TGTGCCAGCAGCTTAGAGGGACAGATTAGCAATCAGCCCCAGCATTTT
- | TRBJ2-7 | - | TRBV11-3 | CASSTRQNSYEQYF | TGTGCCAGCAGCACCAGACAGAACTCCTACGAGCAGTACTTC
- | TRBJ1-3 | TRBD1 | TRBV7-9 | CASSFDRGPFSGNTIYF | TGTGCCAGCAGCTTCGACAGGGGGCCTTTCTCTGGAAACACCATATATTTT
few | TRBJ1-2 | - | TRBV25-1 | CASNGVRGTNYGYTF | TGTGCCAGCAACGGGGTTCGAGGAACGAACTATGGCTACACCTTC
many | TRBJ2-5 | - | TRBV7-2 | CASSLMLRPQETQYF | TGTGCCAGCAGCCTAATGTTGCGACCTCAAGAGACCCAGTACTTC
many | TRBJ2-7 | - | TRBV11-2 | CASSLDRHRDHEQYF | TGTGCCAGCAGCTTAGATCGTCACAGGGACCACGAGCAGTACTTC
few | TRBJ2-7 | - | TRBV20-1 | CSARELTGNYEQYF | TGCAGTGCTAGAGAGCTGACAGGAAACTACGAGCAGTACTTC
many | TRBJ2-7 | TRBD1 | TRBV6-5 | CASSYPGQGIYEQYF | TGTGCCAGCAGTTACCCAGGACAGGGGATCTACGAGCAGTACTTC
many | TRBJ2-5 | - | TRBV7-9 | CASSSRDPQETQYF | TGTGCCAGCAGCTCCCGGGACCCTCAAGAGACCCAGTACTTC
many | TRBJ1-2 | TRBD1 | TRBV5-4 | CASSETGVGYGYTF | TGTGCCAGCAGTGAGACAGGGGTCGGCTATGGCTACACCTTC
many | TRBJ2-3 | - | TRBV29-1 | CSVGRGPPSYDTQYF | TGCAGCGTTGGGAGGGGCCCTCCCTCGTACGATACGCAGTATTTT
many | TRBJ2-7 | - | TRBV6-6 | CASGRGSYEQYF | TGTGCCAGCGGTCGGGGCTCCTACGAGCAGTACTTC
many | TRBJ2-4 | TRBD1 | TRBV6-2/TRBV6-3 | CASSPTGEVAKNIQYF | TGTGCCAGCAGCCCAACAGGGGAAGTGGCCAAAAACATTCAGTACTTC
- | TRBJ2-5 | - | TRBV7-2 | CASSLGRSTETQYF | TGTGCCAGCAGCTTAGGCCGGTCCACGGAGACCCAGTACTTC
- | TRBJ1-6 | - | TRBV11-3 | CASSLASPGSPLHF | TGTGCCAGCAGCTTAGCCTCGCCGGGGTCACCCCTCCACTTT
few | TRBJ1-1 | - | TRBV6-1 | CASSEKGRRTEAFF | TGTGCCAGCAGTGAAAAAGGGCGCCGCACTGAAGCTTTCTTT
many | TRBJ2-5 | TRBD1 | TRBV7-7 | CASSYGTGVFETQYF | TGTGCCAGCAGCTATGGGACAGGCGTATTTGAGACCCAGTACTTC
few | TRBJ2-3 | - | TRBV7-2 | CVTSVSGLFTDTQYF | TGTGTAACCTCCGTTTCCGGACTATTCACAGATACGCAGTATTTT
- | TRBJ2-7 | TRBD1 | TRBV3-1 | CASSQPQGVPPYEQYF | TGTGCCAGCAGCCAACCACAGGGGGTGCCGCCCTACGAGCAGTACTTC
few | TRBJ2-5 | TRBD2 | TRBV29-1 | CSVQTPNYSGRPIETQYF | TGCAGCGTTCAGACCCCGAACTATAGCGGGAGGCCCATTGAGACCCAGTACTTC
many | TRBJ2-1 | - | TRBV14 | CASSQVRASYNEQFF | TGTGCCAGCAGCCAAGTGCGGGCCTCCTACAATGAGCAGTTCTTC
many | TRBJ1-3 | - | TRBV12-3/TRBV12-4 | CASSRRDRGNTIYF | TGTGCCAGCAGCCGCCGGGACCGAGGAAACACCATATATTTT
- | TRBJ2-6 | TRBD1 | TRBV6-6 | CASSLPGTGPAGANVLTF | TGTGCCAGCAGCCTCCCCGGGACAGGGCCGGCTGGGGCCAACGTCCTGACTTTC
- | TRBJ2-1 | TRBD1 | TRBV10-2 | CASSEAGTEYNEQFF | TGCGCCAGCAGTGAGGCCGGGACAGAATACAATGAGCAGTTCTTC
many | TRBJ2-7 | TRBD2 | TRBV18 | CASSPILAGSREQYF | TGTGCCAGCTCACCAATACTAGCGGGGTCCAGGGAGCAGTACTTC
few | TRBJ2-5 | - | TRBV25-1 | CASSGGPQETQYF | TGTGCCAGCAGTGGGGGGCCCCAAGAGACCCAGTACTTC
few | TRBJ2-7 | - | TRBV20-1 | CSASLGRASYEQYF | TGCAGTGCTAGTTTGGGCCGTGCCTCCTACGAGCAGTACTTC
many | TRBJ1-1 | TRBD1 | TRBV5-5 | CASSAGGTEAFF | TGTGCCAGCAGCGCAGGGGGCACTGAAGCTTTCTTT